The rows below give T cell receptor beta chains drawn from one sample of a study of T cell responses to AZD1222 COVID-19 vaccine. Clones were read by immunoSEQ multiplex PCR, and TCRdb kept only the in-frame ones, dropping some. The repertoire holds roughly 180,000 clones, with approximately 94% as singletons. Sequences were derived from peripheral blood, sampled on day 0 of AZD1222 vaccination. These receptors were obtained from an adult in good health. Both conserved end residues are part of each CDR3. A D gene is named only where the DNA matches it firmly. Clone size is shown for a subset of rows, as once, few, many or a class of expanded clone.

NA | NA | 15 | TRBJ2-7 | TRBV6-2/TRBV6-3 | TGTGCCAGCAGTTACTCAGCAGGGAGCTCCTACGAGCAGTACTTC | CASSYSAGSSYEQYF
TRBD1 | NA | 16 | TRBJ1-1 | TRBV10-3 | TGTGCCATCAGCCGGGAGACAGGGGATAGGAACACTGAAGCTTTCTTT | CAISRETGDRNTEAFF
NA | NA | 14 | TRBJ2-3 | TRBV18 | TGTGCCAGCTCACCGAACCCGCCGGGGGATACGCAGTATTTT | CASSPNPPGDTQYF
NA | NA | 11 | TRBJ1-1 | TRBV25-1 | TGTGCCAGCAGTCCAGGGACGGGAGCTTTCTTT | CASSPGTGAFF
TRBD2 | once | 16 | TRBJ2-1 | TRBV7-3 | TGTGCCAGCAGCCCCGGGACTAGCGGGATGTCGGATGAGCAGTTCTTC | CASSPGTSGMSDEQFF
TRBD2 | once | 18 | TRBJ2-7 | TRBV3-1/TRBV3-2 | TGTGCCAGCAGCCAAGTTGCTAGCGGCGGAAGTCCATCCTACGAGCAGTACTTC | CASSQVASGGSPSYEQYF
TRBD1 | NA | 18 | TRBJ2-7 | TRBV5-6 | TGTGCCAGCAGCAGCGAATCGGGGGAAACAGGGGGCTGGATCGAGCAGTACTTC | CASSSESGETGGWIEQYF
TRBD2 | NA | 19 | TRBJ2-1 | TRBV28 | TGTGCCAGCAGTTCCGTTCGAGTCCCGAGCGGGGCCTCCTACAATGAGCAGTTCTTC | CASSSVRVPSGASYNEQFF
TRBD2 | NA | 18 | TRBJ2-1 | TRBV23-1 | TGCGCCAGCATCACGAGCCCTTCCGGCGGGGGGGGAAACAATGAGCAGTTCTTC | CASITSPSGGGGNNEQFF
TRBD2 | NA | 17 | TRBJ2-7 | TRBV5-1 | TGCGCCAGCAGCTGGGGACTAGCGGGAGGTCGAGCCTACGAGCAGTACTTC | CASSWGLAGGRAYEQYF
TRBD1 | NA | 16 | TRBJ1-3 | TRBV3-1/TRBV3-2 | TGTGCCAGCAGCCAAGCGAGACAGGGAACAGGAAACACCATATATTTT | CASSQARQGTGNTIYF
NA | NA | 13 | TRBJ1-3 | TRBV6-1 | TGTGCCAGCAGTGAAGACCCAGGAAACACCATATATTTT | CASSEDPGNTIYF
NA | NA | 12 | TRBJ1-5 | TRBV28 | TGTGCCAGCAGTCCAATTACGAGGGCCCAGCATTTT | CASSPITRAQHF
NA | NA | 13 | TRBJ2-7 | TRBV5-1 | TGCGCCAGCAGCTGGCTCAGCTCCTACGAGCAGTACTTC | CASSWLSSYEQYF
NA | few | 14 | TRBJ1-1 | TRBV5-6 | TGTGCCAGCAGCTTGGGGCAGGGTACGATTGAAGCTTTCTTT | CASSLGQGTIEAFF
NA | NA | 12 | TRBJ1-1 | TRBV19 | TGTGCCAGTAGTATAGGCGGGACCCGAGCTTTCTTT | CASSIGGTRAFF